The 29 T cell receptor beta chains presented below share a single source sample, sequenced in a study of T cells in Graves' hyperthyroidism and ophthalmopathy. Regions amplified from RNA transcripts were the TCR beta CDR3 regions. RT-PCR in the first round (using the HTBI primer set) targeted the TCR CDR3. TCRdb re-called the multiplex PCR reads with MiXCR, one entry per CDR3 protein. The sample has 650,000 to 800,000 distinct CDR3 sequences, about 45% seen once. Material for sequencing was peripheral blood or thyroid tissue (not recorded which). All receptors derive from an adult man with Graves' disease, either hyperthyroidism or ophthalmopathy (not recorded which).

CDR3 nucleotide sequence: TGCGCCAGCAGCGTGCGACCGGGACTAGCGGGTGAGACCCAGTACTTC. It translates to CASSVRPGLAGETQYF. The V and J genes are TRBV5-1 and TRBJ2-5, with TRBD2 identical over 12 bases. V trimming: 4 bases; J trimming: 5 bases; junction bases outside the gene matches: 9. The CDR3 runs 16 residues. CDR1 and CDR2 (germline): SGHRS, YFSETQ.

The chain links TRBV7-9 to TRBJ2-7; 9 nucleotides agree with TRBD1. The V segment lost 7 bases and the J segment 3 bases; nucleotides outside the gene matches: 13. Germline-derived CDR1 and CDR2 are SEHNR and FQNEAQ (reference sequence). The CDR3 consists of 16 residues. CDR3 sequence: CASTPGTGRAIYEQYF. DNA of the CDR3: TGTGCCAGCACCCCCGGGACAGGGAGGGCGATCTACGAGCAGTACTTC.

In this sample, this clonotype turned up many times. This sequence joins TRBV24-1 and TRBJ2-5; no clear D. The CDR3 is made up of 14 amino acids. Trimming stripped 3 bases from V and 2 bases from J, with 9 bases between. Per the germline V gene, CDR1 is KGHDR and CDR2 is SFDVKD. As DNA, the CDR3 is TGTGCCACCAGTGATCCCCGGATTCAAGAGACCCAGTACTTC. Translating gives CATSDPRIQETQYF.

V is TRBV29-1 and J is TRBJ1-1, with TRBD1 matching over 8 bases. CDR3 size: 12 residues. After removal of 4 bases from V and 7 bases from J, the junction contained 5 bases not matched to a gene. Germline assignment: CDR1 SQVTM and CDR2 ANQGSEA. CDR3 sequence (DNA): TGCAGCGTTGGCCCAGGGGGCAATGAAGCTTTCTTT. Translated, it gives CSVGPGGNEAFF.

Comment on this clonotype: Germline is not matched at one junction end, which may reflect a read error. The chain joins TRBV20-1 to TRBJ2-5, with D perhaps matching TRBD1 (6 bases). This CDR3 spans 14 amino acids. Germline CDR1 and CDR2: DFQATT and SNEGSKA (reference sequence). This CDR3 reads CSATTLWGQETQHF. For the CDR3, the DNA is TGCAGTGCTACGACCTTATGGGGACAAGAGACCCAGCACTTC.

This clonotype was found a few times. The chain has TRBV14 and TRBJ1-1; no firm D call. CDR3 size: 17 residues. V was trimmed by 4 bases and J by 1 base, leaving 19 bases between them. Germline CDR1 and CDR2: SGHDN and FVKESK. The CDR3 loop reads CASSRMIRSGQNTEAFF. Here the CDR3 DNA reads TGTGCCAGCAGCCGTATGATCCGCTCGGGCCAGAACACTGAAGCTTTCTTT.

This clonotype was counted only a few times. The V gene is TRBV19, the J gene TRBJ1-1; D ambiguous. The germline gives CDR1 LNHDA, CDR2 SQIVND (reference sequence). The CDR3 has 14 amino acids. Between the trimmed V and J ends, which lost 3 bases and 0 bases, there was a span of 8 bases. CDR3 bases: TGTGCCAGTAGTATCGCTCACTTGAACACTGAAGCTTTCTTT. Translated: CASSIAHLNTEAFF.

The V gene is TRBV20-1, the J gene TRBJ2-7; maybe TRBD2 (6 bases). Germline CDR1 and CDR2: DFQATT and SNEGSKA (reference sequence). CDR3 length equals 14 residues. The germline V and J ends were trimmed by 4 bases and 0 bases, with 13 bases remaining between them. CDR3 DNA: TGCAGTGCTATCCGGACTATTAGCTCCTACGAGCAGTACTTC. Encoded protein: CSAIRTISSYEQYF.

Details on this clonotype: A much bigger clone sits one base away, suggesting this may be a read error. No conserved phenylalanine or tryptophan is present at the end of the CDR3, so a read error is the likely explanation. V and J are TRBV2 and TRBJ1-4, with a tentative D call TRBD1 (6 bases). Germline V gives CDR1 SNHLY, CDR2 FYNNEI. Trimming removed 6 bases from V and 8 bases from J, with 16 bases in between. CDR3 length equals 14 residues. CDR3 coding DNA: TGTGCCAGCAGCGCAACCCACCAGGGGGAAAAACTGTTTGTT. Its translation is CASSATHQGEKLFV.

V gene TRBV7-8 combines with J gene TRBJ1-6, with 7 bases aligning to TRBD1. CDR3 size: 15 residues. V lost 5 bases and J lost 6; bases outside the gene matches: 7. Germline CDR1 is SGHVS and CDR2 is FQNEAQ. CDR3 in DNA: TGTGCCAGCAGCCAAAGGACAGGCTCTAATTCACCCCTCCACTTT. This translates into CASSQRTGSNSPLHF.

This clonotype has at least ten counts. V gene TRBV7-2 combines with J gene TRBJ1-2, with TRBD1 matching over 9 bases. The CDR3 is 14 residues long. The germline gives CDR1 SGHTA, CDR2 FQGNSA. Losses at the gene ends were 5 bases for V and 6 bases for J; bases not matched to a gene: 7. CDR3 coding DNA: TGTGCCAGCAGCACCCGGACAGGGGCCGATGGCTACACCTTC. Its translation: CASSTRTGADGYTF. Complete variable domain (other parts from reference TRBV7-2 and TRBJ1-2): GAGVSQSPSNKVTEKGKDVELRCDPISGHTALYWYRQSLGQGLEFLIYFQGNSAPDKSGLPSDRFSAERTGGSVSTLTIQRTQQEDSAVYLCASSTRTGADGYTFGSGTRLTVV.

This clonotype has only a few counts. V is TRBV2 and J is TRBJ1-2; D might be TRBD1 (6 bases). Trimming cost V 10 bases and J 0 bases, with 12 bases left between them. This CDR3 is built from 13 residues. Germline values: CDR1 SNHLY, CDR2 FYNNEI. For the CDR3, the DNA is TGTGCCATAGACAGGCGACCTAACTATGGCTACACCTTC. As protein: CAIDRRPNYGYTF.

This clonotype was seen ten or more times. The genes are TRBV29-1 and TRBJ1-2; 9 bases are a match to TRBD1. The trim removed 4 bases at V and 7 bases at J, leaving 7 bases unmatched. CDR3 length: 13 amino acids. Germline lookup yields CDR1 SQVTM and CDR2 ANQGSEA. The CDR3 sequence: CSVVGGQGGGYTF. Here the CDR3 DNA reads TGCAGCGTTGTAGGGGGACAGGGAGGTGGCTACACCTTC.

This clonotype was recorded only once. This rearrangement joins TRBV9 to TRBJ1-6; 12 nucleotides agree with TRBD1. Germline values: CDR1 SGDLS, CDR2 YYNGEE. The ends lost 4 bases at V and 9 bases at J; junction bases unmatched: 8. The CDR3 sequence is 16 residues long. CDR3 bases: TGTGCCAGCAGCAGGACCGGGACAGGGGGCGTTTCACCCCTCCACTTT. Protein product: CASSRTGTGGVSPLHF. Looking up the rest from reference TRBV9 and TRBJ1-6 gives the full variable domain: DSGVTQTPKHLITATGQRVTLRCSPRSGDLSVYWYQQSLDQGLQFLIQYYNGEERAKGNILERFSAQQFPDLHSELNLSSLELGDSALYFCASSRTGTGGVSPLHFGNGTRLTVT.

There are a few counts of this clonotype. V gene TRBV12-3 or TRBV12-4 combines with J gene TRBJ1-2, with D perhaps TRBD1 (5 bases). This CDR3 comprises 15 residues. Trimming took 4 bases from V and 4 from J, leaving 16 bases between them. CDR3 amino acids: CASSSPLGVGYGYTF. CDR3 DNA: TGTGCCAGCAGTTCCCCCTTAGGGGTTGGCTATGGCTACACCTTC.

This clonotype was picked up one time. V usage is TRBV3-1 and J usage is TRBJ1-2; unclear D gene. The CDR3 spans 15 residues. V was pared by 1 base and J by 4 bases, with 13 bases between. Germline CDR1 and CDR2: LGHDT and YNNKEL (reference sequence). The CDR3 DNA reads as TGTGCCAGCAGCCAAGTTAAGGGTACGGGCTATGGCTACACCTTC. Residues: CASSQVKGTGYGYTF.

CDR3 residues: CATSSLSGAYEQYF. The CDR3 DNA reads as TGTGCCACCAGCAGCCTCAGTGGGGCCTACGAGCAGTACTTC. The chain is built from TRBV15 and TRBJ2-7; no reliable D call. The CDR3 loop spans 14 amino acids. The V gene's germline CDR1 is LNHNV and CDR2 YYDKDF (reference sequence). The V end lost 3 bases, the J end lost 2 bases, and 11 bases lay between the germline ends.

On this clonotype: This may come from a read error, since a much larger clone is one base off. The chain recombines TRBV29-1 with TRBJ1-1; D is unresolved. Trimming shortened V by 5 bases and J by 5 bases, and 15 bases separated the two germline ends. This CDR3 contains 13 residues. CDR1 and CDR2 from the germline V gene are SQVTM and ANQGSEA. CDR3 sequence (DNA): TGCAGCGTTACCGGGATAGGCCTTACTGAAGCTTTCTTT. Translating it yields CSVTGIGLTEAFF. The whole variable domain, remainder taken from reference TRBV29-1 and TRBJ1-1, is SAVISQKPSRDICQRGTSLTIQCQVDSQVTMMFWYRQQPGQSLTLIATANQGSEATYESGFVIDKFPISRPNLTFSTLTVSNMSPEDSSIYLCSVTGIGLTEAFFGQGTRLTVV.

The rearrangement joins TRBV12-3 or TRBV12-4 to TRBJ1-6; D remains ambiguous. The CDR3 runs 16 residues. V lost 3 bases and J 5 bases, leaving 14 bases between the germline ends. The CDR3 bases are TGTGCCAGCAGTTTGTACCGGGCCGTGGATAATTCACCCCTCCACTTT. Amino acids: CASSLYRAVDNSPLHF.

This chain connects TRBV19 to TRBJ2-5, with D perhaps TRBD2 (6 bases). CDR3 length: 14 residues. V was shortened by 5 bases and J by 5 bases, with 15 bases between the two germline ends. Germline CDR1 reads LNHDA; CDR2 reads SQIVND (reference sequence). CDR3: CASSQDGSTETQYF. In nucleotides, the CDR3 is TGTGCCAGTAGTCAGGACGGGAGTACGGAGACCCAGTACTTC.

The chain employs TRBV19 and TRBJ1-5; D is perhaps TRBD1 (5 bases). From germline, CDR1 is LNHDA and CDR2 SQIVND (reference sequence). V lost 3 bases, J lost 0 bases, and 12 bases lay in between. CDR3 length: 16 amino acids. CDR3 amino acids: CASSIMGLHSNQPQHF. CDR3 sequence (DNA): TGTGCCAGTAGTATTATGGGGCTGCATAGCAATCAGCCCCAGCATTTT.

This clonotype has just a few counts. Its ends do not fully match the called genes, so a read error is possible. The CDR3 spells CASSRERDEKLFF. The CDR3 DNA sequence: TGTGCCAGCAGTCGGGAGAGAGATGAAAAACTGTTTTTT. The V call is TRBV5-1, the J call TRBJ1-4; D gene unclear. CDR1 is SGHRS, CDR2 YFSETQ, per germline. The CDR3 runs 13 residues.

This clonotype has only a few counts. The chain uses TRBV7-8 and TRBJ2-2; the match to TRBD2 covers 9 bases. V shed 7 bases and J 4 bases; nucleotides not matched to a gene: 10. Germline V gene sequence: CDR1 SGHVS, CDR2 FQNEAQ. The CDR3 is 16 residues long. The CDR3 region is CASTPAGTSRTGELFF. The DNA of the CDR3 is TGTGCCAGCACCCCCGCCGGGACTAGCCGCACCGGGGAGCTGTTTTTT.

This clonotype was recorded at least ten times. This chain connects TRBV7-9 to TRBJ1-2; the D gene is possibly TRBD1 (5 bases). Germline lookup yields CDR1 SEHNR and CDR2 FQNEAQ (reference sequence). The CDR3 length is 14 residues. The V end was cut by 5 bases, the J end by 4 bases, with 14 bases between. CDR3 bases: TGTGCCAGCAGCCCCGGACCGACAGTCTATGGCTACACCTTC. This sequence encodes CASSPGPTVYGYTF.

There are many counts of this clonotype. This CDR3 is CASSSGTASGANVLTF. In DNA form, the CDR3 reads TGTGCCAGCAGCTCAGGGACAGCCTCTGGGGCCAACGTCCTGACTTTC. J is TRBJ2-6 and V is TRBV7-8; 7 bases align to TRBD1. Trimming cost V 4 bases and J 0 bases; bases outside gene matches: 3. Germline-derived CDR1 and CDR2 are SGHVS and FQNEAQ. The CDR3 runs 16 residues. Using reference TRBV7-8 and TRBJ2-6 for the parts outside the CDR3, the full variable domain is GAGVSQSPRYKVAKRGQDVALRCDPISGHVSLFWYQQALGQGPEFLTYFQNEAQLDKSGLPSDRFFAERPEGSVSTLKIQRTQQEDSAVYLCASSSGTASGANVLTFGAGSRLTVL.

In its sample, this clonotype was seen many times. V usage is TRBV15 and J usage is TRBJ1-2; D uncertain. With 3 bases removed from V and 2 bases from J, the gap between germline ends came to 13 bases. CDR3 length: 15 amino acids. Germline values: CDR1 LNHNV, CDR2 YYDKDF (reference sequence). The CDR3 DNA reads TGTGCCACCAGCAGTGACAAGTTTTCAAACTATGGCTACACCTTC. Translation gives CATSSDKFSNYGYTF.

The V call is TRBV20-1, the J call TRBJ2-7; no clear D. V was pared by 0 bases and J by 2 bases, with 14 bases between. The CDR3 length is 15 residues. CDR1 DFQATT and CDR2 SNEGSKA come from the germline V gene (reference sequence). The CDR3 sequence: CSARDAVNPTYEQYF. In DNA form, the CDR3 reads TGCAGTGCTAGAGATGCGGTAAACCCTACCTACGAGCAGTACTTC.

CDR3 amino acids: CASSFGSGGFSEKLFF. DNA for the CDR3: TGTGCCAGCAGCTTTGGGTCCGGGGGGTTTAGTGAAAAACTGTTTTTT. This sequence joins TRBV5-4 and TRBJ1-4; D is perhaps TRBD1 (5 bases). Deletions cut 2 bases from V and 7 bases from J, with 18 bases between. This CDR3 is 16 amino acids long. Germline V gene sequence: CDR1 SGHNT, CDR2 YYREEE (reference sequence).

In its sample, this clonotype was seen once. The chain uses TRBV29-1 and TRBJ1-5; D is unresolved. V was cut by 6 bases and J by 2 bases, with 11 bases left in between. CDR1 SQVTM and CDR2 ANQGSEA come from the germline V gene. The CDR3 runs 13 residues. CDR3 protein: CSVMDGGNQPQHF. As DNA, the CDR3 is TGCAGCGTGATGGACGGCGGCAATCAGCCCCAGCATTTT.